The T cell receptor (beta chain) described here comes from a study of T cells expressing NK-cell markers. In the study overall: CD3+CD56+NKG2C+, CD3+CD56+NKG2C- and CD3+CD56-NKG2C+ T cells, once sorted, supplied the TCR beta repertoires. There were seven HCMV-seropositive donors and one seronegative donor among the eight sequenced.

TCRdb re-called the 5' RACE reads and catalogs CDR3 proteins one per entry, DNA excluded. Its listing shows tens of thousands of distinct CDR3 sequences. Study-wide results and limits: The study found dominant NKG2C+ clonotypes at roughly 1.0-7.5% of CD8+ T cells in about six donors. These clonotypes additionally ranked first within the CD3+CD56-NKG2C+ fraction of four donors.

With respect to this clonotype: Its matching antigen is unknown.

The CDR3 is 13 residues long. CDR1 and CDR2 (germline): MNHEY, SVGAGI. Material for sequencing was blood T cells: a sorted CD56 or NKG2C T cell subset, CD4+ or CD8+ T cells, or bulk PBMC T cells (not recorded which). The V call is TRBV6-5, the J call TRBJ2-3. The receptor's source is a woman between 18 and 70 years old in good health. CDR3 sequence reads: CASSYSVTDTQYF.